The clone carrying this T cell receptor beta chain was seen many times. The record originates from a study of T-cell reconstitution after alpha-beta-depleted transplantation in children. Molecular barcoding with unique molecular identifiers was used for the TCRbeta library. TCRdb used MiXCR to reprocess the PCR reads, holding one entry per CDR3 protein. This sample yields around 200,000 distinct CDR3 sequences, of which around 7% are seen a single time; more than 2.5% belongs to the top ten. The CDR3 contains 19 residues. Germline values: CDR1 MGHRA, CDR2 YSYEKL. V lost 3 bases to trimming and J lost 0 bases, with 21 bases between them.

The rearrangement links TRBV4-1 to TRBJ1-5, with D tentatively TRBD1 (5 bases). The starting material was PBMCs from the stem cell graft donor, obtained from the stem cell graft. The TCR comes from a human donor who donated a stem cell graft to a child with Wiskott-Aldrich syndrome. CDR3 residues: CASSHGGTRSFYSNQPQHF. CDR3 bases: TGCGCCAGCAGCCACGGGGGAACAAGGTCGTTCTATAGCAATCAGCCCCAGCATTTT.